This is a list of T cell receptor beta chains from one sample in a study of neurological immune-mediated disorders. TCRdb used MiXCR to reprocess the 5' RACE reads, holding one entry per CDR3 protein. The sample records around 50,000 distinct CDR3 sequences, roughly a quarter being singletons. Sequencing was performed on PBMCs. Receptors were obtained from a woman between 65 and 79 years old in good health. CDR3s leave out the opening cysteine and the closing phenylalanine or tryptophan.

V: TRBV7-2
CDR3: ASSWDRETQY

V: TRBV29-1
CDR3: SVGEAGAGELF

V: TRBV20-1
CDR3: SAGRTSYDEQF

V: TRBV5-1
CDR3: ASSLEGGTYNEQF

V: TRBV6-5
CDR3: AELLGRNNEQF

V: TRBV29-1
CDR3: SVEWSSSSTPNYNEQF

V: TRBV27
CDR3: ASGVTYEQY

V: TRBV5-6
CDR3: ASNPQGRINTEAF

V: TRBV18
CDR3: ASSPMTGTYNEQF

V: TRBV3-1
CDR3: ASSLRTSGRPIETQY

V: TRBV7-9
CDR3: ASSSQGGGTEAF

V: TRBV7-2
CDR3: ASSRLAGETQY

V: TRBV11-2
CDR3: ASSLSWGETQY

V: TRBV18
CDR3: ASSPEQGAFQPQH

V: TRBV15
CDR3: ATSSRPGIGQREKNEQF

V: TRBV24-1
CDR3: ATSGEPGGQANTGELF

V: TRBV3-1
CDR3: ASSLAGVLGSYNEQF

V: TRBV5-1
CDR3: ASSLNERNEQY

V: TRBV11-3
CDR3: ASSLEGSYNEQF

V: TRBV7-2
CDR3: ASSPTVFAGNTIY

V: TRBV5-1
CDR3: ASSFRWDGMNTEAF

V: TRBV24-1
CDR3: ATSVQGYGEQY

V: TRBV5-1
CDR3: ASSLSGLPNSPLH

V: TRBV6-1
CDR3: ASSVRDRTEAF

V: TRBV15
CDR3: ATSRNRGAAGETQY

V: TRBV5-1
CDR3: ASSFRTGDNEQF

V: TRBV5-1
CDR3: ASSLAASGRFYEQF

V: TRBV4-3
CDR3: ASSQDPGGNYGYT

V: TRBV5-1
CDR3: ASSLTGGPYEQY

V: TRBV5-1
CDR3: ASSLQGNEKLF

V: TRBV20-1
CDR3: SAREPGTGYNEQF

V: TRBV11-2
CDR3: ASSFVMNTEAF

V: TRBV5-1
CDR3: ASTPGTPNTEAF

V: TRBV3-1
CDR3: ASSQTQAGGYT

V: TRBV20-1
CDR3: SARTDDNYGYT

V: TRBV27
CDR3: ASSSHPRQGWSYEQY

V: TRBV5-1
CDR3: ASSLQGVPEAF

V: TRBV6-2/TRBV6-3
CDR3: ASSRWVAGAVETQY

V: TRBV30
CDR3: AWSLTGVEQY